Listed below are T cell receptor beta chains from one sample, sequenced in a study of blood T cell repertoires in COVID-19. The data were produced by immunoSEQ multiplex PCR, yet TCRdb's version contains in-frame clones alone and is incomplete. In the table there are 100,000 to 150,000 clones, about 70% of which are singletons. The sample taken for sequencing was peripheral blood. These receptors all stem from a woman aged 70 to 79 with acute or convalescent COVID-19. Each CDR3 is given with its conserved first and last residue. A D gene is named only where the DNA matches it firmly. Where a row states a size, it is once, few, many or the class of an expanded clone; other rows omit it.

CASSLTAGWLGEQYF | TGTGCCAGCAGCTTAACAGCGGGGTGGCTGGGCGAGCAGTACTTC | TRBJ2-7 | 15 | NA | TRBD2 | TRBV7-3
CATEYQETQYF | TGTGCCACCGAGTACCAAGAGACCCAGTACTTC | TRBJ2-5 | 11 | few | NA | TRBV24-1
CASSYTGGGFNYGYTF | TGTGCCAGTAGTTACACAGGGGGCGGATTCAACTATGGCTACACCTTC | TRBJ1-2 | 16 | NA | TRBD1 | TRBV19
CASSTGLPGDTEAFF | TGTGCCAGCAGTACGGGACTGCCCGGGGACACTGAAGCTTTCTTT | TRBJ1-1 | 15 | few | NA | TRBV6-2/TRBV6-3
CASSQSGNTIYF | TGTGCCAGCAGCCAGTCTGGAAACACCATATATTTT | TRBJ1-3 | 12 | NA | NA | TRBV7-9
CASSRDRGTDTQYF | TGTGCCAGCAGCCGGGACAGAGGCACAGATACGCAGTATTTT | TRBJ2-3 | 14 | NA | TRBD1 | TRBV7-2
CASSGELNSPLHF | TGTGCCAGCAGTGGAGAACTGAATTCACCCCTCCACTTT | TRBJ1-6 | 13 | NA | NA | TRBV25-1
CASSQEAPGWRLFPSSYEQYF | TGTGCCAGCAGCCAAGAAGCCCCAGGTTGGCGCCTGTTCCCCTCTTCCTACGAGCAGTACTTC | TRBJ2-7 | 21 | few | NA | TRBV3-1/TRBV3-2
CASSSQGQLNQPQHF | TGTGCCAGCAGCTCACAGGGACAGCTCAATCAGCCCCAGCATTTT | TRBJ1-5 | 15 | NA | TRBD1 | TRBV7-8
CASSSAGVGYEQYF | TGTGCCAGCAGCTCGGCGGGAGTTGGCTACGAGCAGTACTTC | TRBJ2-7 | 14 | NA | TRBD2 | TRBV7-8
CASSQARNTEAFF | TGTGCCAGCAGCCAAGCGAGGAACACTGAAGCTTTCTTT | TRBJ1-1 | 13 | once | NA | TRBV3-1/TRBV3-2
CASLTGVGGYTF | TGCGCCAGCCTCACAGGGGTGGGAGGCTACACCTTC | TRBJ1-2 | 12 | NA | TRBD1 | TRBV10-1
CASSSHSEAYYGYTF | TGTGCCAGCAGTTCCCATTCTGAAGCCTACTATGGCTACACCTTC | TRBJ1-2 | 15 | NA | NA | TRBV27
CASSPPGQPQHF | TGTGCCAGTAGTCCCCCGGGACAGCCCCAGCATTTT | TRBJ1-5 | 12 | NA | NA | TRBV19
CASSLMGGKDTQYF | TGTGCCAGCAGCTTAATGGGGGGAAAAGATACGCAGTATTTT | TRBJ2-3 | 14 | NA | NA | TRBV7-3
CASSQDGGKDTQYF | TGCGCCAGCAGCCAAGACGGGGGGAAGGATACGCAGTATTTT | TRBJ2-3 | 14 | few | TRBD2 | TRBV4-3
CASRAGTGGANTEAFF | TGCGCCAGCAGGGCCGGGACAGGGGGCGCGAACACTGAAGCTTTCTTT | TRBJ1-1 | 16 | once | TRBD1 | TRBV5-1
CASSPRVSYGYTF | TGTGCCAGCAGTCCCAGGGTGTCCTATGGCTACACCTTC | TRBJ1-2 | 13 | NA | NA | TRBV12-3/TRBV12-4
CASSLGAGIGTEAFF | TGTGCCAGCAGCTTAGGGGCAGGGATAGGCACTGAAGCTTTCTTT | TRBJ1-1 | 15 | NA | NA | TRBV7-9
CASSFRTGGYNSPLHF | TGTGCCAGCAGTTTCCGAACAGGGGGATATAATTCACCCCTCCACTTT | TRBJ1-6 | 16 | NA | TRBD1 | TRBV28
CASSLSGTGGREQYF | TGTGCCAGCAGTCTATCCGGGACAGGGGGCCGCGAGCAGTACTTC | TRBJ2-7 | 15 | NA | TRBD1 | TRBV6-2/TRBV6-3
CASSSRQDEAFF | TGTGCCAGCAGCTCACGACAGGACGAAGCTTTCTTT | TRBJ1-1 | 12 | few | NA | TRBV11-2
CASSLGLAGGITDTQYF | TGTGCCAGCAGCTTGGGACTAGCGGGGGGCATCACAGATACGCAGTATTTT | TRBJ2-3 | 17 | NA | TRBD2 | TRBV5-6
CASSASGRTGELFF | TGCGCCAGCAGTGCCAGCGGGAGGACCGGGGAGCTGTTTTTT | TRBJ2-2 | 14 | NA | TRBD2 | TRBV10-1
CASSPRTGIATNEKLFF | TGTGCCAGCAGCCCCCGGACAGGGATTGCGACTAATGAAAAACTGTTTTTT | TRBJ1-4 | 17 | few | TRBD1 | TRBV9
CASSLGGLVLYEQYF | TGTGCCAGTAGTCTCGGGGGACTAGTTCTTTACGAGCAGTACTTC | TRBJ2-7 | 15 | NA | TRBD2 | TRBV19
CASSRTGVVEAFF | TGTGCCAGCTCGAGGACAGGGGTTGTAGAAGCTTTCTTT | TRBJ1-1 | 13 | NA | TRBD1 | TRBV18
CSVDTGSTEAFF | TGCAGCGTTGACACAGGTTCCACTGAAGCTTTCTTT | TRBJ1-1 | 12 | few | NA | TRBV29-1
CASRRDQSYEQYF | TGTGCCAGCAGGCGGGACCAATCCTACGAGCAGTACTTC | TRBJ2-7 | 13 | once | NA | TRBV2
CAWSVQAGGYGYTF | TGTGCCTGGAGTGTACAGGCAGGGGGCTATGGCTACACCTTC | TRBJ1-2 | 14 | NA | TRBD1 | TRBV30
CASSIGGLIGTEAFF | TGTGCCAGTAGTATCGGAGGGTTGATAGGCACTGAAGCTTTCTTT | TRBJ1-1 | 15 | NA | NA | TRBV19
CASSQDGRGGGYTF | TGCGCCAGCAGCCAAGATGGAAGAGGGGGTGGCTACACCTTC | TRBJ1-2 | 14 | NA | NA | TRBV4-3
CSASKLAGVMETQYF | TGCAGTGCTAGTAAGCTAGCGGGAGTTATGGAGACCCAGTACTTC | TRBJ2-5 | 15 | NA | TRBD2 | TRBV20-1
CASSQGRTGRGYEKLFF | TGTGCCAGCAGCCAAGGGCGGACAGGGCGAGGGTATGAAAAACTGTTTTTT | TRBJ1-4 | 17 | NA | TRBD1 | TRBV3-1/TRBV3-2
CAWSVQGTGKAFF | TGTGCCTGGAGTGTACAGGGGACAGGGAAAGCTTTCTTT | TRBJ1-1 | 13 | many | TRBD1 | TRBV30
CASWRDNEQFF | TGTGCTTCCTGGCGGGACAATGAGCAGTTCTTC | TRBJ2-1 | 11 | few | NA | TRBV2
CASSLVLAGGPGNEQFF | TGTGCCAGCAGCTTGGTACTAGCGGGAGGGCCCGGAAATGAGCAGTTCTTC | TRBJ2-1 | 17 | once | TRBD2 | TRBV5-5
CASSISQGAAQPQHF | TGTGCCAGTAGTATATCACAGGGGGCGGCTCAGCCCCAGCATTTT | TRBJ1-5 | 15 | NA | TRBD1 | TRBV19
CASSLAQAGRVNRGSGTEAFF | TGTGCCAGCAGCTTAGCCCAAGCCGGTAGGGTGAACAGGGGCAGTGGGACTGAAGCTTTCTTT | TRBJ1-1 | 21 | NA | TRBD1 | TRBV7-6
CASSFRPTGGKYEQYF | TGTGCCAGCAGTTTCAGACCGACAGGGGGAAAGTACGAGCAGTACTTC | TRBJ2-7 | 16 | NA | TRBD1 | TRBV27
CAISSLMGRSEGYTF | TGTGCCATCAGTTCCCTCATGGGGCGTTCAGAAGGCTACACCTTC | TRBJ1-2 | 15 | once | NA | TRBV10-3
CASSIYGTGNQPQHF | TGTGCCAGTAGTATATATGGGACAGGGAATCAGCCCCAGCATTTT | TRBJ1-5 | 15 | few | TRBD1 | TRBV19
CASIGTVNEKLFF | TGTGCCAGCATAGGGACAGTTAATGAAAAACTGTTTTTT | TRBJ1-4 | 13 | few | TRBD1 | TRBV28
CASSVFGGTYGYTF | TGTGCCAGCAGCGTATTTGGGGGGACCTATGGCTACACCTTC | TRBJ1-2 | 14 | NA | NA | TRBV2
CASSPQTGGLNQPQHF | TGTGCCAGCAGTCCCCAGACAGGGGGCCTCAATCAGCCCCAGCATTTT | TRBJ1-5 | 16 | once | TRBD1 | TRBV28
CASSGGGRGYTGELFF | TGTGCCAGCAGTGGGGGGGGTCGAGGGTACACCGGGGAGCTGTTTTTT | TRBJ2-2 | 16 | NA | TRBD2 | TRBV6-1
CASSYGPRSYGYTF | TGTGCCAGCAGTTACGGGCCGCGATCATACGGCTACACCTTC | TRBJ1-2 | 14 | NA | NA | TRBV6-6
CASSTGTGNTEAFF | TGTGCCAGCTCCACCGGGACAGGGAACACTGAAGCTTTCTTT | TRBJ1-1 | 14 | few | NA | TRBV21-1
CASSHAVGGTEAFF | TGTGCCAGCAGCCATGCGGTCGGGGGCACTGAAGCTTTCTTT | TRBJ1-1 | 14 | NA | NA | TRBV4-2
CSAAGTGVEKLFF | TGCAGCGCAGCCGGGACAGGGGTGGAAAAACTGTTTTTT | TRBJ1-4 | 13 | NA | TRBD1 | TRBV29-1
CASSLDHGNYEQYF | TGTGCCAGCAGCTTAGATCACGGTAACTACGAGCAGTACTTC | TRBJ2-7 | 14 | NA | NA | TRBV7-9
CASSNFINRDTQYF | TGTGCCAGCAGCAATTTTATTAACAGAGATACGCAGTATTTT | TRBJ2-3 | 14 | NA | NA | TRBV7-2
CASSLDTSYGYTF | TGTGCCAGCAGCTTAGACACCTCCTATGGCTACACCTTC | TRBJ1-2 | 13 | NA | NA | TRBV5-4